This T cell receptor (beta chain) was documented in a study of PD-L1 blockade in urothelial cancer. About the study: Blood was subjected to analysis at 3 weeks (second dose) and 6 weeks following treatment start. Blood yielded a median of approximately 130,000 T cells per sample. Study-level results: At the 3-week point, tumor-associated blood clones expanded more in durable-benefit patients.

Time point: peripheral blood 6 weeks after treatment start. Concerning this clone: As yet, its antigen is unknown.

In each PCR, synthetic TCR analog templates were spiked in. Only in-frame clones appear in the TCRdb table, and some are missing; sequencing was by immunoSEQ multiplex PCR. The sample has some 120,000 clones; around 93% are singletons. The CDR3 extends over 15 amino acids. Germline CDR1 reads SGHDT; CDR2 reads YYEEEE. This specimen was PBMCs, taken around atezolizumab (anti-PD-L1) treatment. This TCR was recovered from a man aged 55 to 69 with urothelial cancer. The V call is TRBV5-6, the J call TRBJ2-5; the match to TRBD1 covers 9 bases. The J call may be mistaken, given a closer DNA end match to TRBJ2-7. The CDR3 coding sequence is TGTGCCAGCAGGCTAGCCGGGACAGGGTTCTACGAGCAGTACTTC. It encodes CASRLAGTGFYEQYF.